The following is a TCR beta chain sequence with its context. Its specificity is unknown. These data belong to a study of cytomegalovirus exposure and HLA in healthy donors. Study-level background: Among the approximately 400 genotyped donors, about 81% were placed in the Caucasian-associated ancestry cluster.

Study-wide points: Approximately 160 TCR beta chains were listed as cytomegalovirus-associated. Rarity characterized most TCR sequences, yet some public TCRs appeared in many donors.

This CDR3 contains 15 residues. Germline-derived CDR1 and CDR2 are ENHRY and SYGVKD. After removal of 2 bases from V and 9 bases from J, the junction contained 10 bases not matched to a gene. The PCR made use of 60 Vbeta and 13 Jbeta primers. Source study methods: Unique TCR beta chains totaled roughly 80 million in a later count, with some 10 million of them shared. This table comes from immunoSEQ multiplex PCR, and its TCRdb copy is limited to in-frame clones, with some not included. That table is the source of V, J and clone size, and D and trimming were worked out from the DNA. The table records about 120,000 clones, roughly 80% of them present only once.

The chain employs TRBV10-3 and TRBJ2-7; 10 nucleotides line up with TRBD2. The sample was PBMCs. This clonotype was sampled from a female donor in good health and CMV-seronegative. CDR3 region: CAISEPSGRESVQYF. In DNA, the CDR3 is TGTGCCATCAGTGAGCCTAGCGGGAGAGAGAGTGTGCAGTACTTC.